This entry lists 20 T cell receptor beta chains sequenced from one sample in a study of graft-versus-host responses after intestinal transplantation. Clones were read by immunoSEQ multiplex PCR, and TCRdb kept only the in-frame ones, dropping some. The sample has approximately 9,600 clones, over 90% seen once. Sequencing used PBMCs, obtained around 43 days after intestinal transplantation. The source of these receptors is a human patient who received an intestinal transplant, so some T cells may come from the graft donor.

Concerning this clone: Sequence at one end of the junction differs from germline and may be a read error. The chain recombines TRBV6-1 with TRBJ2-5; possibly TRBD1 for D (5 bases). Germline V CDR1 and CDR2: MNHNS, SASEGT. The CDR3 is 14 amino acids. CDR3 nucleotide sequence: TGTGCCAGCAGTGCAGGGCTACCCCAAGGGACCCAGTACTTC. It translates to CASSAGLPQGTQYF.

The V gene is TRBV2, the J gene TRBJ1-3, with D possibly TRBD1 on 5 matching bases. This CDR3 region has 13 residues. Germline-derived CDR1 and CDR2 are SNHLY and FYNNEI. V shed 8 bases and J shed 1 base, with 9 bases lying between them. In nucleotides, the CDR3 is TGTGCCAGCGCCCGGGGGTCTGGAAACACCATATATTTT. It codes for CASARGSGNTIYF.

The chain's CDR3 is CASSLGGFRGGHSYEQYF. CDR3 sequence (DNA): TGTGCCAGCAGCTTAGGAGGTTTTAGGGGCGGACACTCCTACGAGCAGTACTTC. V gene TRBV7-2 combines with J gene TRBJ2-7; D possibly corresponds to TRBD1 (5 bases). Germline V gene data show CDR1 as SGHTA and CDR2 as FQGNSA. This CDR3 comprises 18 residues. V dropped 1 base and J dropped 0 bases, with 19 bases sitting between them.

Concerning this clone itself: Other DNA sequences in the sample encode the same CDR3. The V gene is TRBV5-8, the J gene TRBJ1-6, with D maybe TRBD1 (6 bases). The CDR3 runs 14 residues. Between the trimmed V and J ends, which lost 0 bases and 9 bases, there was a span of 10 bases. CDR1 and CDR2 from the germline V gene are SGHTS and YDEGEE. CDR3 region: CASSLAGDGSPLHF. CDR3 nucleotides: TGTGCCAGCAGCTTGGCAGGGGACGGTTCACCCCTCCACTTT.

This chain uses TRBV9 with TRBJ2-3; 13 nucleotides line up with TRBD2. This CDR3 is built from 15 residues. The V gene end was trimmed by 6 bases and the J gene end by 5 bases; junction bases not matched to a gene: 6. Germline CDR1 and CDR2: SGDLS and YYNGEE. The CDR3 loop reads CASTLAGGPGDTQYF. CDR3 sequence (DNA): TGTGCCAGCACACTAGCGGGGGGGCCCGGAGATACGCAGTATTTT.

The CDR3 coding sequence is TGTGCCAGCAGCTTTCTTGTCCAAACCCCTAACTATGGCTACACCTTC. It translates to CASSFLVQTPNYGYTF. The genes are TRBV7-9 and TRBJ1-2; D unresolved. The CDR3 runs 16 residues. Germline values: CDR1 SEHNR, CDR2 FQNEAQ (reference sequence). V lost 3 bases, J lost 0 bases, and 14 bases lay in between.

This chain joins TRBV14 and TRBJ1-4; 9 nucleotides match TRBD1. This CDR3 is built from 16 residues. The V segment lost 1 base and the J segment 6 bases; nucleotides outside the gene matches: 6. Germline CDR1 is SGHDN and CDR2 is FVKESK. The CDR3 protein is CASSQAPWDRDEKLFF. For the CDR3, the DNA is TGTGCCAGCAGCCAAGCGCCTTGGGACAGGGATGAAAAACTGTTTTTT. Together with reference TRBV14 and TRBJ1-4, the CDR3 gives the full variable domain: EAGVTQFPSHSVIEKGQTVTLRCDPISGHDNLYWYRRVMGKEIKFLLHFVKESKQDESGMPNNRFLAERTGGTYSTLKVQPAELEDSGVYFCASSQAPWDRDEKLFFGSGTQLSVL.

This clone appeared a single time. The rearrangement links TRBV29-1 to TRBJ1-1; D is unclear. Looked up from germline, CDR1 is SQVTM and CDR2 is ANQGSEA. V was shortened by 7 bases and J by 2 bases, with 11 bases between the two germline ends. The CDR3 has 12 residues. Written as DNA, the CDR3 is TGCAGCGAGACGGTGGGTAACACTGAAGCTTTCTTT. Protein sequence: CSETVGNTEAFF.

The chain combines TRBV6-5 with TRBJ1-2; the D is unclear. The CDR3 covers 14 residues. Between the trimmed V and J ends, which lost 2 bases and 0 bases, there was a span of 7 bases. Germline V gene sequence: CDR1 MNHEY, CDR2 SVGAGI. The DNA for the CDR3 is TGTGCCAGCAGTTACCTTTATTCTAACTATGGCTACACCTTC. Its translation is CASSYLYSNYGYTF.

This rearrangement joins TRBV19 to TRBJ2-7, with 8 bases that match TRBD2. There are 14 residues in the CDR3. Losses at the gene ends were 3 bases for V and 3 bases for J; bases not matched to a gene: 4. Per germline, CDR1 LNHDA and CDR2 SQIVND (reference sequence). CDR3 loop: CASSIRGGNYEQYF. CDR3 sequence (DNA): TGTGCCAGTAGTATTCGGGGGGGCAACTACGAGCAGTACTTC.

This chain joins TRBV27 and TRBJ2-1; D call uncertain. The germline V gene has CDR1 MNHEY and CDR2 SMNVEV (reference sequence). The germline V and J ends were trimmed by 4 bases and 0 bases, with 4 bases remaining between them. The length of the CDR3 is 13 residues. The CDR3 bases are TGTGCCAGCAGTTGGGGCTCCTACAATGAGCAGTTCTTC. Translating gives CASSWGSYNEQFF.

V usage is TRBV6-5 and J usage is TRBJ1-5; D gene unclear. This CDR3 has 15 residues. Germline CDR1 is MNHEY and CDR2 is SVGAGI. Between the trimmed V and J ends, which lost 7 bases and 7 bases, there was a span of 20 bases. For the CDR3, the DNA is TGTGCCAGCATCGCCAGGCCCGAAGATGGGCAGCCCCAGCATTTT. Translated: CASIARPEDGQPQHF.

The CDR3 bases are TGTGCCAGCAGCGCCGGACAGAGATATCAGCCCCAGCATTTT. Translation: CASSAGQRYQPQHF. The V call is TRBV9, the J call TRBJ1-5; a weak D match, TRBD1 (6 bases). V lost 3 bases to trimming and J lost 5 bases, with 12 bases between them. Germline CDR1 and CDR2: SGDLS and YYNGEE. CDR3 length: 14 residues.

The genes are TRBV7-3 and TRBJ2-3; the match to TRBD2 covers 7 bases. CDR3 length: 15 amino acids. The V segment lost 3 bases and the J segment 0 bases; nucleotides outside the gene matches: 3. Per germline, CDR1 SGHTA and CDR2 FQGTGA. The CDR3 spells CASSFGGISTDTQYF. The CDR3 region has the DNA TGTGCCAGCAGCTTCGGGGGGATTAGCACAGATACGCAGTATTTT. Full variable domain (rest looked up from reference TRBV7-3 and TRBJ2-3): GAGVSQTPSNKVTEKGKYVELRCDPISGHTALYWYRQSLGQGPEFLIYFQGTGAADDSGLPNDRFFAVRPEGSVSTLKIQRTERGDSAVYLCASSFGGISTDTQYFGPGTRLTVL.

The gene calls are TRBV6-1 and TRBJ2-5, with TRBD2 matching 12 bases. The junction had 2 bases not matched to a gene; V was cut back by 2 bases and J by 1 base. Germline V gene sequence: CDR1 MNHNS, CDR2 SASEGT. CDR3 length: 16 residues. The CDR3 protein is CASSELAGGGQETQYF. In DNA form, the CDR3 reads TGTGCCAGCAGTGAACTAGCGGGGGGGGGCCAAGAGACCCAGTACTTC.

The V gene is TRBV7-3, the J gene TRBJ2-3; the D call may be TRBD1 or TRBD2 (5 bases each). Germline assignment: CDR1 SGHTA and CDR2 FQGTGA. V lost 5 bases, J lost 6 bases, and 15 bases lay in between. The CDR3 loop spans 14 amino acids. CDR3 region: CASSHGWDDDTQYF. The CDR3 DNA follows: TGTGCCAGCAGCCACGGATGGGACGATGATACGCAGTATTTT.

The chain carries TRBV2 and TRBJ1-1; 8 bases line up with TRBD1. Per the germline V gene, CDR1 is SNHLY and CDR2 is FYNNEI. With 6 bases clipped from V and 5 bases from J, the junction kept 14 bases outside the gene matches. This CDR3 is 16 amino acids long. Here the CDR3 reads CASRGGTGFLGTEAFF. As DNA, the CDR3 is TGTGCCAGCAGGGGGGGGACAGGATTTTTGGGGACTGAAGCTTTCTTT.

The chain is built from TRBV6-4 and TRBJ1-1, with D possibly matching TRBD1 (5 bases). Between the trimmed V and J ends, which lost 2 bases and 4 bases, there was a span of 5 bases. Germline V lookup: CDR1 MRHNA, CDR2 SNTAGT. The CDR3 is 12 amino acids. The CDR3 coding sequence is TGTGCCAGCAGTGACGGGGGCACTGAAGCTTTCTTT. This sequence encodes CASSDGGTEAFF.

V is TRBV6-6 and J is TRBJ1-6; D is unresolved. V lost 2 bases to trimming and J lost 0 bases, with 8 bases between them. There are 16 residues in the CDR3. CDR1 and CDR2 from the germline V gene are MNHNY and SVGAGI (reference sequence). The CDR3 reads CASSYGSSSYNSPLHF. The CDR3 bases are TGTGCCAGCAGTTACGGTAGTAGCTCCTATAATTCACCCCTCCACTTT.

The chain links TRBV9 to TRBJ2-2; TRBD2 might be the D (6 bases). Between the trimmed V and J ends, which lost 0 bases and 1 base, there was a span of 13 bases. CDR1 and CDR2 from the germline V gene are SGDLS and YYNGEE. This CDR3 is built from 17 residues. CDR3 region: CASSVDLSGRNTGELFF. The CDR3 DNA reads TGTGCCAGCAGCGTAGACCTAAGCGGGCGGAACACCGGGGAGCTGTTTTTT.